The 5 T cell receptor beta chains below were found in one sample sequenced in a study of shared clonotypes between healthy human individuals. TCRdb's table, derived via immunoSEQ multiplex PCR, lists solely in-frame clones and lacks some. The sample carries 190,000 or so clones, over 85% recorded once. Sequencing used naive CD4+ T cells sorted from blood. Subset of the sample: CD45RA+ positively selected. The receptor source for this set is a woman aged 25-40 years in good health.

The chain employs TRBV4-1 and TRBJ2-7; D gene ambiguous. Trimming stripped 4 bases from V and 4 bases from J, with 14 bases between. In germline, CDR1 is MGHRA, CDR2 YSYEKL. This CDR3 region has 14 residues. The CDR3 loop is CASSPTQESYEQYF. The CDR3 DNA reads as TGCGCCAGCAGCCCCACCCAGGAGAGTTACGAGCAGTACTTC.

J is TRBJ1-2 and V is TRBV5-4, with D tentatively TRBD1 (6 bases). Germline lookup yields CDR1 SGHNT and CDR2 YYREEE (reference sequence). V gave up 4 bases and J gave up 8 bases, with 24 bases separating them. The CDR3 extends over 16 amino acids. Written as DNA, the CDR3 is TGTGCCAGCAGCCCCGCTACGCGAGGTAGGACAGAGGGCTACACCTTC. Translating gives CASSPATRGRTEGYTF.

This chain connects TRBV5-4 to TRBJ2-7; a weak D match, TRBD2 (5 bases). In germline, CDR1 is SGHNT, CDR2 YYREEE (reference sequence). Trimming left V 1 base short and J 3 bases short, with 14 bases between. The CDR3 sequence is 15 residues long. This CDR3 reads CASSLSATSSYEQYF. The CDR3 DNA is TGTGCCAGCAGCTTGAGTGCTACTAGTAGCTACGAGCAGTACTTC.

The gene calls are TRBV28 and TRBJ2-1; 9 bases are shared with TRBD2. This CDR3 spans 13 amino acids. V was clipped by 5 bases and J by 11 bases; unmatched bases: 7. The germline CDR1 and CDR2 sequences are MDHEN and SYDVKM. The CDR3 sequence is CASSTGGRGKQFF. CDR3 nucleotide sequence: TGTGCCAGCAGTACGGGCGGGAGGGGTAAGCAGTTCTTC.

The sample holds one count of this clone. The chain links TRBV19 to TRBJ1-4; TRBD1 might be the D (5 bases). Germline CDR1 LNHDA, CDR2 SQIVND (reference sequence). The CDR3 totals 11 residues. This chain's CDR3 is CATAFNEKLFF. DNA of the CDR3: TGTGCGACAGCCTTTAATGAAAAACTGTTTTTT. The full variable domain, completed using reference TRBV19 and TRBJ1-4, is DGGITQSPKYLFRKEGQNVTLSCEQNLNHDAMYWYRQDPGQGLRLIYYSQIVNDFQKGDIAEGYSVSREKKESFPLTVTSAQKNPTAFYLCATAFNEKLFFGSGTQLSVL.